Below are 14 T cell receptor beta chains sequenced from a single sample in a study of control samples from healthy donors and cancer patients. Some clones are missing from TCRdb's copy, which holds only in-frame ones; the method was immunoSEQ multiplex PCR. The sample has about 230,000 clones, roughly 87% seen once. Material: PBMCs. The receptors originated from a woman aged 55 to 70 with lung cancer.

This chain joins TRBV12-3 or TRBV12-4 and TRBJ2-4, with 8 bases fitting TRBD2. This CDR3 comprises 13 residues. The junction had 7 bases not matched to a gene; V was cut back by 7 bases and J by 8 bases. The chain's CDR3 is CASTRGGYDIQYF. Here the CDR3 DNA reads TGTGCCAGCACCCGGGGGGGGTATGACATTCAGTACTTC.

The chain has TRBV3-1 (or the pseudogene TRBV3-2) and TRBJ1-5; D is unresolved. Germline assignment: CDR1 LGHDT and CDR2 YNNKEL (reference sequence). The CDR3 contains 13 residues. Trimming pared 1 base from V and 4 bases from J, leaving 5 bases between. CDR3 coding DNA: TGTGCCAGCAGCCAAGCCCAGAATCAGCCCCAGCATTTT. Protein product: CASSQAQNQPQHF.

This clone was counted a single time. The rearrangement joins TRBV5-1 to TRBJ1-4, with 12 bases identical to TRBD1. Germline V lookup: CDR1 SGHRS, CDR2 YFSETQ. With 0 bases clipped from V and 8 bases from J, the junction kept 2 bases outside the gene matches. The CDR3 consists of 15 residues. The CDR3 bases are TGCGCCAGCAGCTTGGTAGGGACAGGGGGCGAAAAACTGTTTTTT. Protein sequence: CASSLVGTGGEKLFF.

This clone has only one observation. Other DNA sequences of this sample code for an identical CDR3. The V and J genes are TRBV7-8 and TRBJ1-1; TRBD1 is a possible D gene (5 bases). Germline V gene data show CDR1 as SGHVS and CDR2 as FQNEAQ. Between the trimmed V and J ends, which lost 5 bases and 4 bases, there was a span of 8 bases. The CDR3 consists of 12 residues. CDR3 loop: CASSPGSTEAFF. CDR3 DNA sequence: TGTGCCAGCAGCCCAGGGTCCACTGAAGCTTTCTTT.

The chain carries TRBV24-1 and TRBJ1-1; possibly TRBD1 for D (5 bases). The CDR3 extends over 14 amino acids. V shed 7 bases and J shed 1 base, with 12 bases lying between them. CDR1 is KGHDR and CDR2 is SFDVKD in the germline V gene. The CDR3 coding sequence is TGTGCCACCAGAGGGGACGTTGGGAACACTGAAGCTTTCTTT. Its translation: CATRGDVGNTEAFF.

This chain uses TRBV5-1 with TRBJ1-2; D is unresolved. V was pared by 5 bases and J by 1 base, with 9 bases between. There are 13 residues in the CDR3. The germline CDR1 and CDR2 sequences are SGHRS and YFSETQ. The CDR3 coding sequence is TGCGCCAGCAGTCTAGATGTTAACTATGGCTACACCTTC. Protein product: CASSLDVNYGYTF.

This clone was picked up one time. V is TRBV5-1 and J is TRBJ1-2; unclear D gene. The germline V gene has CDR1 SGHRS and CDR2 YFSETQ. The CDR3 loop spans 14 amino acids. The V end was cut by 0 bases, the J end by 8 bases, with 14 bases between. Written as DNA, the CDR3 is TGCGCCAGCAGCTTGGTCGAGCCAGACGTAGGCTACACCTTC. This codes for CASSLVEPDVGYTF.

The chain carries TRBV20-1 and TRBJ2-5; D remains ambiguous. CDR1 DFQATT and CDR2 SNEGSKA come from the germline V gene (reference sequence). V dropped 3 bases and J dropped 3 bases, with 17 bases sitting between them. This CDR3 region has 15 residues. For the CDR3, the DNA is TGCAGTGCTAGTAATGGCAGACACTGGGAAGAGACCCAGTACTTC. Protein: CSASNGRHWEETQYF.

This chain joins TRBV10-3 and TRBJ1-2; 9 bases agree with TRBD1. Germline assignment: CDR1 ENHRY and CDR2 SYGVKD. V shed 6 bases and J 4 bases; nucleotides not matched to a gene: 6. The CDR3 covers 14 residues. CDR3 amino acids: CAISATGGGYGYTF. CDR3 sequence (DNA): TGTGCCATCAGCGCCACAGGGGGCGGCTATGGCTACACCTTC.

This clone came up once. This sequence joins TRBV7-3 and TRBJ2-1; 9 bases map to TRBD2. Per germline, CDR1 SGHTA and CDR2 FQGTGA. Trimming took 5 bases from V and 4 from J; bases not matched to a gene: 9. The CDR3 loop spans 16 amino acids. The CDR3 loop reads CASSQGLGLAYNEQFF. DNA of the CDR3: TGTGCCAGCAGCCAAGGGTTGGGACTAGCTTACAATGAGCAGTTCTTC.

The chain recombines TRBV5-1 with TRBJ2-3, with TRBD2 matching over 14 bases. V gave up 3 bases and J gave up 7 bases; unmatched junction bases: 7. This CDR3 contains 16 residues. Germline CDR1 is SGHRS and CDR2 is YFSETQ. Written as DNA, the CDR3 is TGCGCCAGCAGCTCGACCGGGACTAGCGGGAGTAATACGCAGTATTTT. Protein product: CASSSTGTSGSNTQYF. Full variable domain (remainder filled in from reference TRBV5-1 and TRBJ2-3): KAGVTQTPRYLIKTRGQQVTLSCSPISGHRSVSWYQQTPGQGLQFLFEYFSETQRNKGNFPGRFSGRQFSNSRSEMNVSTLELGDSALYLCASSSTGTSGSNTQYFGPGTRLTVL.

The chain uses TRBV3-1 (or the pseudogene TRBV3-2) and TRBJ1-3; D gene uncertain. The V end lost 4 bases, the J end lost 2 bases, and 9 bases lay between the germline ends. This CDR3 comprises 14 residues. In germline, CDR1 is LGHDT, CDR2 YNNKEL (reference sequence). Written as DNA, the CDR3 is TGTGCCAGCAGCCCCAGCACAGCTGGAAACACCATATATTTT. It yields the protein CASSPSTAGNTIYF.

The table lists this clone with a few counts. The CDR3 is CASSQEAQGTKGGYTF. The CDR3 bases are TGCGCCAGCAGCCAAGAAGCCCAGGGCACTAAAGGTGGCTACACCTTC. The V call is TRBV4-1, the J call TRBJ1-2, with D perhaps matching TRBD1 (5 bases). This CDR3 comprises 16 residues. Trimming left V 0 bases short and J 7 bases short, with 18 bases between. From germline, CDR1 is MGHRA and CDR2 YSYEKL.

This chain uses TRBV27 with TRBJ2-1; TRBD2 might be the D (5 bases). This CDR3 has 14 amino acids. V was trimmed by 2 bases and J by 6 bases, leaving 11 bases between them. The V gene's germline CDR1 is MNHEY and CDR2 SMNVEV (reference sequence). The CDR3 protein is CASSLSGGFNEQFF. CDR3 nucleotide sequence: TGTGCCAGCAGTTTAAGCGGTGGTTTCAATGAGCAGTTCTTC.